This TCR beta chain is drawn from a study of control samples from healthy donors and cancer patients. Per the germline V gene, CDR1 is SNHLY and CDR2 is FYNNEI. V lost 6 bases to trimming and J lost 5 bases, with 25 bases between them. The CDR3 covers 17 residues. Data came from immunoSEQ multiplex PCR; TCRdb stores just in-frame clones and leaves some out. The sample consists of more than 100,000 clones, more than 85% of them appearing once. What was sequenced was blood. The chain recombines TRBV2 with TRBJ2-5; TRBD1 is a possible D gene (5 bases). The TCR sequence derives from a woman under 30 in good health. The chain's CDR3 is CASRMSIVGAKGETQYF. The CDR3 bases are TGTGCCAGCAGAATGAGTATTGTAGGGGCAAAGGGGGAGACCCAGTACTTC.